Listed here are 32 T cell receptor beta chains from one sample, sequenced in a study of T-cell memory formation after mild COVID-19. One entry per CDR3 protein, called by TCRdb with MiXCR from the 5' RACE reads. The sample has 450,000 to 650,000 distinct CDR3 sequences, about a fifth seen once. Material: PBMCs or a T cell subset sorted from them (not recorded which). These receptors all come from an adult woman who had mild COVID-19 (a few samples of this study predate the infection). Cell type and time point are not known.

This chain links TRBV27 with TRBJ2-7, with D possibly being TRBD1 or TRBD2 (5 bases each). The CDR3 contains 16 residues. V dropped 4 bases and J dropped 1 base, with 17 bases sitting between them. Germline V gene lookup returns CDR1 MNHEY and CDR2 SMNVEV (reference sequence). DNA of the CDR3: TGTGCCAGCAGTTGGGACCCGCAGGGCAGATCCTACGAGCAGTACTTC. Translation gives CASSWDPQGRSYEQYF.

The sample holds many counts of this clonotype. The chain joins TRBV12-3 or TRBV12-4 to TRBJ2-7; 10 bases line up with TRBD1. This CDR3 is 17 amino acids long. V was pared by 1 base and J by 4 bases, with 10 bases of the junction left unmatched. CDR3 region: CASSLVLPGQGRYEQYF. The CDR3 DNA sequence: TGTGCCAGCAGTTTAGTGCTCCCGGGACAGGGGAGGTACGAGCAGTACTTC.

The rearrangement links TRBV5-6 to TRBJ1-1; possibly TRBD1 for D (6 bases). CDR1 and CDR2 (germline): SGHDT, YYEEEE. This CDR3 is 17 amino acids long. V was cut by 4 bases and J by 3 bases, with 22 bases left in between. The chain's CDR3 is CASSRNRGWKGDTEAFF. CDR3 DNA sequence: TGTGCCAGCAGCCGTAACCGAGGATGGAAGGGGGACACTGAAGCTTTCTTT.

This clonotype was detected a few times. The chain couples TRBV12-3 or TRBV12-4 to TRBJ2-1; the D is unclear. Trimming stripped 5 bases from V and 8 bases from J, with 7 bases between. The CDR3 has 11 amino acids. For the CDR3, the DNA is TGTGCCAGCAGTCCCCTCCATGAGCAGTTCTTC. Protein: CASSPLHEQFF.

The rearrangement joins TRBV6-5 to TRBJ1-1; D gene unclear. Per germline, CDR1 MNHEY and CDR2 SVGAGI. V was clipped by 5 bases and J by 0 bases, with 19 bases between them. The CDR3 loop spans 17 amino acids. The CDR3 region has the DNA TGTGCCAGCAGTATACGGGGAAATGGCGCCTTGAACACTGAAGCTTTCTTT. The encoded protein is CASSIRGNGALNTEAFF.

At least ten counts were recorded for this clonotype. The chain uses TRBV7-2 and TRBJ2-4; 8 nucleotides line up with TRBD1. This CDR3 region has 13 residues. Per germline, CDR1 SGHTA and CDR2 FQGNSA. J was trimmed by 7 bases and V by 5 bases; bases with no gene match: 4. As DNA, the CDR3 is TGTGCCAGCAGCCCGGACAGGGTTAACATTCAGTACTTC. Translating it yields CASSPDRVNIQYF.

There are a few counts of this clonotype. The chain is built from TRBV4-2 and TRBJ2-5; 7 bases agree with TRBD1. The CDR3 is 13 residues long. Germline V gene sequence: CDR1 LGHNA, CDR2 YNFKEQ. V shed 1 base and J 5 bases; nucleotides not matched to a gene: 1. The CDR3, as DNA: TGTGCCAGCAGCCAAGGGGACAGCGAGACCCAGTACTTC. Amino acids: CASSQGDSETQYF.

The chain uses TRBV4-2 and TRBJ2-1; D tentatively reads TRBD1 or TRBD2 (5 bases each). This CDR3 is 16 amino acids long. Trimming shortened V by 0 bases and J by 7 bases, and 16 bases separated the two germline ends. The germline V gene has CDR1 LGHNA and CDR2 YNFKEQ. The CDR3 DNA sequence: TGTGCCAGCAGCCAAGATGTGAGGGGTCCTATGAATGAGCAGTTCTTC. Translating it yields CASSQDVRGPMNEQFF.

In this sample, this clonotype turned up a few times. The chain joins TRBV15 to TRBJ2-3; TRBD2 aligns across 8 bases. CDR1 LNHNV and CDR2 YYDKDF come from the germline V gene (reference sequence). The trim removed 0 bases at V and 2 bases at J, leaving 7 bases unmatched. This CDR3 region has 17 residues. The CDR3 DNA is TGTGCCACCAGCAGAGACGGAAGCGGGGGCAACACAGATACGCAGTATTTT. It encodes CATSRDGSGGNTDTQYF.

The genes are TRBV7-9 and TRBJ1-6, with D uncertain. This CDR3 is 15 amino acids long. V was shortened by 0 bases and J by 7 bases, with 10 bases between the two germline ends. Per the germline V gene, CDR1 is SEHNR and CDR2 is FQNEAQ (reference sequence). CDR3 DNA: TGTGCCAGCAGCTTAGCGGCAGGAAGAAATTCACCCCTCCACTTT. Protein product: CASSLAAGRNSPLHF.

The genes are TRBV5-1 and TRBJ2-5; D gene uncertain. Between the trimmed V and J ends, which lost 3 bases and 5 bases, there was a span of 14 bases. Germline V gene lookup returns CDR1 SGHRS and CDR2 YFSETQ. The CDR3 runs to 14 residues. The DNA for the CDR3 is TGCGCCAGCAGCTCGGAGACACCACGGGAGACCCAGTACTTC. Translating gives CASSSETPRETQYF.

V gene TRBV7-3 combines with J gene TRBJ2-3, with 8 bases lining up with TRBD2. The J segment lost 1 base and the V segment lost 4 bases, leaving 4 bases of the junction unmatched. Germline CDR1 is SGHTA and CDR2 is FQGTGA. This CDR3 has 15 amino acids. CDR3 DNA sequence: TGTGCCAGCAGCTCCCGGGAGGGGGGCACAGATACGCAGTATTTT. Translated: CASSSREGGTDTQYF.

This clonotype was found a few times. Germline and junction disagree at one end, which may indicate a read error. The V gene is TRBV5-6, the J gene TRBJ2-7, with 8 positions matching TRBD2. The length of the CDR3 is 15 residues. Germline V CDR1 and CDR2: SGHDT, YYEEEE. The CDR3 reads CASSPSGGDGEARNF. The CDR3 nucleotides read TGTGCCAGCAGCCCTTCGGGGGGGGACGGAGAGGCGAGGAACTTC. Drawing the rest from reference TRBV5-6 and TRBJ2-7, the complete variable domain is DAGVTQSPTHLIKTRGQQVTLRCSPKSGHDTVSWYQQALGQGPQFIFQYYEEEERQRGNFPDRFSGHQFPNYSSELNVNALLLGDSALYLCASSPSGGDGEARNFGPGTRLTVT.

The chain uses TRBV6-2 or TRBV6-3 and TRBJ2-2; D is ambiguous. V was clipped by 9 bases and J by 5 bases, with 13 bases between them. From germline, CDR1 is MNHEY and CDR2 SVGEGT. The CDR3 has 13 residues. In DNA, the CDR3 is TGTGCCAGTTGGAGAAAGGGTACCGGGGAGCTGTTTTTT. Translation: CASWRKGTGELFF.

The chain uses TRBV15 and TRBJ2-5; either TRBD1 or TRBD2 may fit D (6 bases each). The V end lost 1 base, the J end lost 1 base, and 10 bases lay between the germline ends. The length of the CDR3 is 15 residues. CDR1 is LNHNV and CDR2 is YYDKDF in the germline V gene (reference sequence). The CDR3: CATSRAPGAQETQYF. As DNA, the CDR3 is TGTGCCACCAGCAGAGCCCCGGGGGCCCAAGAGACCCAGTACTTC.

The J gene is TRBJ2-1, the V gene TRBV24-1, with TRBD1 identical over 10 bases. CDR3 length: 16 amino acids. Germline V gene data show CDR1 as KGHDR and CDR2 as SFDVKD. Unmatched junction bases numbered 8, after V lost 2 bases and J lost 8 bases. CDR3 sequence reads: CATSDSGTGVFHEQFF. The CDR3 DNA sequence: TGTGCCACCAGTGATTCCGGGACAGGGGTTTTCCATGAGCAGTTCTTC.

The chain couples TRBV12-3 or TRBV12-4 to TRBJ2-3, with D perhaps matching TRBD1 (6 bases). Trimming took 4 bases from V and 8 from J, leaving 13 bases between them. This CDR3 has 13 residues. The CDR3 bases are TGTGCCAGCAGTTGGGACAACCGGGGTACGCAGTATTTT. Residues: CASSWDNRGTQYF.

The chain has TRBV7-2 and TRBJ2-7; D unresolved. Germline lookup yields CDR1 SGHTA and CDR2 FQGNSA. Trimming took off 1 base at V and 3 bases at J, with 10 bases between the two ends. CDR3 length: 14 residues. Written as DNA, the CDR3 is TGTGCCAGCAGCTTAGGCGGCCAACTCTACGAGCAGTACTTC. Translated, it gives CASSLGGQLYEQYF.

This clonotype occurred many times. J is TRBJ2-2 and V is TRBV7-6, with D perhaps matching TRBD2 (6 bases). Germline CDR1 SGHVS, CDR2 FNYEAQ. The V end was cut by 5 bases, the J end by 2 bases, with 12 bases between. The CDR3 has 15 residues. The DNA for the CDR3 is TGTGCCAGCAGCCCGGGACTGACAAACACCGGGGAGCTGTTTTTT. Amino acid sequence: CASSPGLTNTGELFF.

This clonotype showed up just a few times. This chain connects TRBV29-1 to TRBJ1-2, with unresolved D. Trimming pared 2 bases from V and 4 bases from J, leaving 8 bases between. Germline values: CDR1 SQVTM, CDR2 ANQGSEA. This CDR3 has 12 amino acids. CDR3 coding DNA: TGCAGCGTTGAACAGGTGACCTATGGCTACACCTTC. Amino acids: CSVEQVTYGYTF.

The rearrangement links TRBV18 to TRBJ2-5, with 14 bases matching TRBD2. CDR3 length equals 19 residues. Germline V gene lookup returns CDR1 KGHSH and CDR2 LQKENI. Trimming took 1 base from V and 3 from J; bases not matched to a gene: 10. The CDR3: CASSPRVGLAGDVKETQYF. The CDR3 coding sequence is TGTGCCAGCTCACCACGAGTGGGACTAGCGGGAGACGTTAAAGAGACCCAGTACTTC.

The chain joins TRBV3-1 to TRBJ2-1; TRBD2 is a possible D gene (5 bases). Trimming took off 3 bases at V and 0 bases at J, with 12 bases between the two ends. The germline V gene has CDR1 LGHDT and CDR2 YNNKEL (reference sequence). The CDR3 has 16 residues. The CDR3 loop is CASSHGEFSSYNEQFF. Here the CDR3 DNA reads TGTGCCAGCAGCCACGGGGAATTTAGCTCCTACAATGAGCAGTTCTTC.

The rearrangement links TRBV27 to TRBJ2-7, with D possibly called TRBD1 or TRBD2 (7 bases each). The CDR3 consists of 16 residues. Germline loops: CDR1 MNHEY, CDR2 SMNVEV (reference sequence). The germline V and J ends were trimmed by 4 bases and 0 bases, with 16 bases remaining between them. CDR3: CASSSPGGGYSYEQYF. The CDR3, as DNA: TGTGCCAGCAGTTCCCCAGGGGGGGGGTACTCCTACGAGCAGTACTTC.

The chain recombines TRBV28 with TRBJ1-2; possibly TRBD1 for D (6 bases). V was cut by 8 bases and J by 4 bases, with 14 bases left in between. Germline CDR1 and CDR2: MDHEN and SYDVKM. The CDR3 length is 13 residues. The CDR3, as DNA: TGTGCCAGCTTCTCGGGACACTCCTATGGCTACACCTTC. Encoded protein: CASFSGHSYGYTF.

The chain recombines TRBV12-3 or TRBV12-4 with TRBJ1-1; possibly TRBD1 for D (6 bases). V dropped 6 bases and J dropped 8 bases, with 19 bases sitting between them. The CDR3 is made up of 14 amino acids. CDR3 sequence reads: CASRPGQLGEEAFF. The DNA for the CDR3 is TGTGCCAGCAGACCTGGACAGCTCGGGGAGGAAGCTTTCTTT.

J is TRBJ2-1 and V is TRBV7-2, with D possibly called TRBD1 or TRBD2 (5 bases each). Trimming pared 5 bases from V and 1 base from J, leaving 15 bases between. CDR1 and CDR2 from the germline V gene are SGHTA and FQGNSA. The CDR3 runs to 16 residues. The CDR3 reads CASSGWDGKSYNEQFF. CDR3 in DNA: TGTGCCAGCAGCGGATGGGACGGTAAATCCTACAATGAGCAGTTCTTC.

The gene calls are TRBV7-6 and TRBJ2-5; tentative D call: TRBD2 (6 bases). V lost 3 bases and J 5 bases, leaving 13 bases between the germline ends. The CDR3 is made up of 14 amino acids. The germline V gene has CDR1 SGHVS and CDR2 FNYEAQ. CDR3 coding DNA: TGTGCCAGCAGCTTCGGGGGTGGATATGAGACCCAGTACTTC. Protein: CASSFGGGYETQYF.

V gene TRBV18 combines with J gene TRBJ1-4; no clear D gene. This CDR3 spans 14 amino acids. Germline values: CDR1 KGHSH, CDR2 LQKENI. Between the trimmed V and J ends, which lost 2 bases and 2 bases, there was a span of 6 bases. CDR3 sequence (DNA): TGTGCCAGCTCACCAGCAAGGACTAATGAAAAACTGTTTTTT. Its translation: CASSPARTNEKLFF.

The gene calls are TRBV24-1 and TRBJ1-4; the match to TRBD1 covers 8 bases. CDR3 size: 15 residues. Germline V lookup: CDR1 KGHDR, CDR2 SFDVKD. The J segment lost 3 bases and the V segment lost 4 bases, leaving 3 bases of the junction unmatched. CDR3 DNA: TGTGCCACCAGTGACCGGACAGGGCCTAATGAAAAACTGTTTTTT. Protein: CATSDRTGPNEKLFF.

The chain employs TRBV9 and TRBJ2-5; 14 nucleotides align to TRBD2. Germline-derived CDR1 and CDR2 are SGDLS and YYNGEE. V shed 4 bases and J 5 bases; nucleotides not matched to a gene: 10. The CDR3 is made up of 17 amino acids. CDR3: CASSKEGLAGEGETQYF. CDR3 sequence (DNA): TGTGCCAGCAGCAAAGAGGGACTAGCGGGGGAAGGGGAGACCCAGTACTTC.

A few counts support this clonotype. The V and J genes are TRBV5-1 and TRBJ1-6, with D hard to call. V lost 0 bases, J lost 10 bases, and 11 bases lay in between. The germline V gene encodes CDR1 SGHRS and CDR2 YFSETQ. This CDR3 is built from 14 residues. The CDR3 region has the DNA TGCGCCAGCAGCTTGGCCGGGTTTCGATCACCCCTCCACTTT. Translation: CASSLAGFRSPLHF.

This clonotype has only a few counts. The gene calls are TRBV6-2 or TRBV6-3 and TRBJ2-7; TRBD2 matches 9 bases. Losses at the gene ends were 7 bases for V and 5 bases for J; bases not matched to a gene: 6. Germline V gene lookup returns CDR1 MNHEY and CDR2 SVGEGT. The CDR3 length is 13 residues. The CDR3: CASTRTSVHEQYF. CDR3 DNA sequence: TGTGCCAGCACCCGGACTAGCGTGCACGAGCAGTACTTC.